This T cell receptor (beta chain) was identified during a study of T-cell memory formation after mild COVID-19. A few counts support this clonotype. Its antigen remains unidentified. 5'RACE primed from the constant segment yielded TCR alpha and TCR beta cDNA libraries bearing sample barcodes and UMIs. TCRdb processed the 5' RACE reads anew with MiXCR; each CDR3 protein has one entry. Among 250,000 to 300,000 distinct CDR3 sequences listed, 15% to 20% were seen once. The CDR3 sequence is 16 residues long. CDR1 and CDR2 (germline): SGHTA, FQGNSA. Deletions cut 1 base from V and 2 bases from J, with 14 bases between. Whole-study findings and limits: Of the contracting clones, CD4+ ones lay mainly in CM and EM, and CD8+ ones in EMRA. Memory sampled before infection contained some responding clones, suggesting cross-reactive memory joined. Clones contracting across day 15 to 85 had a balanced CD4/CD8 profile; later expanding clones leaned CD4+.

Sequencing was performed on PBMCs or a T cell subset sorted from them (not recorded which). The origin of this receptor is a man younger than 35 who had mild COVID-19 (a few samples of this study predate the infection). Cell type and time point are not known. The V call is TRBV7-2, the J call TRBJ2-5; the D gene is possibly TRBD2 (6 bases). The CDR3 DNA reads as TGTGCCAGCAGCTTAGACGGGACTCGAGGACAAGAGACCCAGTACTTC. Protein sequence: CASSLDGTRGQETQYF.